These 5 T cell receptor beta chains were sequenced from one sample in a study of cytomegalovirus exposure and HLA in healthy donors. With 60 Vbeta and 13 Jbeta primers, the PCR was carried out. The method was immunoSEQ multiplex PCR; TCRdb's version includes in-frame clones alone and lacks a portion of them. Among tens of thousands of clones, approximately 85% were seen once, and the ten largest hold about 5.6%. Sequencing was performed on PBMCs. The receptors stem from a woman aged 18-30 years in good health and CMV-seropositive.

V usage is TRBV19 and J usage is TRBJ2-3; TRBD1 aligns across 7 bases. V was clipped by 5 bases and J by 6 bases; unmatched bases: 5. CDR3 length: 13 residues. Germline V gives CDR1 LNHDA, CDR2 SQIVND (reference sequence). The CDR3 DNA is TGTGCCAGTAGTGCGCAGGGGGTGGATACGCAGTATTTT. This encodes CASSAQGVDTQYF.

The chain is built from TRBV10-3 and TRBJ1-1, with D perhaps matching TRBD1 (6 bases). With 7 bases removed from V and 1 base from J, the gap between germline ends came to 10 bases. Germline CDR1 and CDR2: ENHRY and SYGVKD. This CDR3 has 13 residues. Here the CDR3 reads CAITWTENTEAFF. Here the CDR3 DNA reads TGTGCCATCACGTGGACAGAGAACACTGAAGCTTTCTTT.

V and J are TRBV4-1 and TRBJ2-7; D is uncertain. Germline lookup yields CDR1 MGHRA and CDR2 YSYEKL. Trimming shortened V by 0 bases and J by 3 bases, and 21 bases separated the two germline ends. This CDR3 comprises 18 residues. Here the CDR3 reads CASSQDSPMGSTIYEQYF. DNA of the CDR3: TGCGCCAGCAGCCAAGATTCGCCAATGGGTAGCACTATCTACGAGCAGTACTTC.

The chain combines TRBV28 with TRBJ1-4, with 9 bases fitting TRBD1. This CDR3 contains 16 residues. The V gene's germline CDR1 is MDHEN and CDR2 SYDVKM. The V segment lost 4 bases and the J segment 7 bases; nucleotides outside the gene matches: 10. The CDR3 bases are TGTGCCAGCAGTTCGGTCGGGACAGGGTTTAGTGAAAAACTGTTTTTT. This codes for CASSSVGTGFSEKLFF.

J is TRBJ2-3 and V is TRBV9, with 7 bases aligning to TRBD2. The germline gives CDR1 SGDLS, CDR2 YYNGEE. This CDR3 is 15 amino acids long. J was trimmed by 4 bases and V by 3 bases; bases with no gene match: 8. CDR3 in amino acids: CASSAERTRSDTQYF. The DNA for the CDR3 is TGTGCCAGCAGCGCAGAAAGGACTAGGTCAGATACGCAGTATTTT.